A single sample gave rise to the 19 T cell receptor beta chains below, sequenced in a study of T cell repertoires in cytomegalovirus infection (dated by TCRdb to the late 2010s). This sample was sequenced with an Illumina HiSeq 1500. TCRdb's own reprocessing of the public reads used fastp at Q25 and MiXCR and kept productive beta chains. Identical CDR3 protein sequences are pooled into one entry, listed with their most common genes and DNA. The sample data list fewer than 200,000 distinct CDR3 sequences, and roughly an eighth of these were observed just once. The leading ten clones occupy roughly 30% of the sample. The sequencing input was PBMCs. The origin of the receptors is a human donor in good health (CMV status not recorded). Some clones in this sample may be carry-over from other donors' samples.

This clonotype was detected many times. The chain uses TRBV2 and TRBJ1-4; maybe TRBD1 (6 bases). Germline V CDR1 and CDR2: SNHLY, FYNNEI. This CDR3 spans 14 amino acids. V lost 6 bases and J lost 5, with 13 bases in between. The CDR3 loop is CASSVQGPNEKLFF. In nucleotides, the CDR3 is TGTGCCAGCAGCGTACAGGGTCCCAATGAAAAACTGTTTTTT.

There are a few counts of this clonotype. The rearrangement joins TRBV18 to TRBJ2-2; D is perhaps TRBD1 (6 bases). The germline V and J ends were trimmed by 3 bases and 4 bases, with 15 bases remaining between them. CDR3 size: 16 residues. Germline V gene lookup returns CDR1 KGHSH and CDR2 LQKENI. Here the CDR3 reads CASSPLAQGSTGELFF. The CDR3, as DNA: TGTGCCAGCTCACCTCTGGCACAGGGAAGCACCGGGGAGCTGTTTTTT. Combining the CDR3 with reference TRBV18 and TRBJ2-2 gives the whole variable domain NAGVMQNPRHLVRRRGQEARLRCSPMKGHSHVYWYRQLPEEGLKFMVYLQKENIIDESGMPKERFSAEFPKEGPSILRIQQVVRGDSAAYFCASSPLAQGSTGELFFGEGSRLTVL.

This chain uses TRBV20-1 with TRBJ2-3; D might be TRBD1 or TRBD2, each matching 5 bases. V was shortened by 3 bases and J by 6 bases, with 16 bases between the two germline ends. The CDR3 is 14 residues long. Germline V CDR1 and CDR2: DFQATT, SNEGSKA (reference sequence). The CDR3 reads CSASKGPGTDTQYF. CDR3 in DNA: TGCAGTGCTAGTAAGGGGCCAGGGACCGATACGCAGTATTTT.

This clonotype was seen ten or more times. This chain joins TRBV25-1 and TRBJ2-5, with D unclear. V shed 2 bases and J shed 5 bases, with 12 bases lying between them. Germline CDR1 and CDR2: MGHDK and SYGVNS. This CDR3 has 14 amino acids. This CDR3 is CASSEIGIRETQYF. The DNA for the CDR3 is TGTGCCAGCAGTGAAATTGGGATCCGGGAGACCCAGTACTTC.

Ten or more counts support this clonotype. This rearrangement joins TRBV7-9 to TRBJ2-1, with 11 bases lining up with TRBD2. The ends lost 5 bases at V and 4 bases at J; junction bases unmatched: 7. Per germline, CDR1 SEHNR and CDR2 FQNEAQ (reference sequence). The CDR3 runs 16 residues. The CDR3 reads CASSRTGLAAYNEQFF. DNA of the CDR3: TGTGCCAGCAGCCGGACGGGACTAGCGGCTTACAATGAGCAGTTCTTC. Based on the CDR3 plus reference TRBV7-9 and TRBJ2-1, the full variable domain is DTGVSQNPRHKITKRGQNVTFRCDPISEHNRLYWYRQTLGQGPEFLTYFQNEAQLEKSRLLSDRFSAERPKGSFSTLEIQRTEQGDSAMYLCASSRTGLAAYNEQFFGPGTRLTVL.

This clonotype was seen repeatedly, ten times or more. V gene TRBV7-2 combines with J gene TRBJ2-7; 8 nucleotides agree with TRBD2. Germline V lookup: CDR1 SGHTA, CDR2 FQGNSA. V shed 5 bases and J 3 bases; nucleotides not matched to a gene: 6. The length of the CDR3 is 14 residues. This CDR3 reads CASSPSGGYYEQYF. The CDR3 DNA reads TGTGCCAGCAGCCCCAGCGGGGGATACTACGAGCAGTACTTC.

This chain connects TRBV11-2 to TRBJ1-4; D perhaps matches TRBD1 (6 bases). This CDR3 comprises 15 residues. Germline CDR1 and CDR2: SGHAT and FQNNGV. V was trimmed by 1 base and J by 5 bases, leaving 11 bases between them. CDR3 region: CASSLGVGGNEKLFF. DNA of the CDR3: TGTGCCAGCAGCTTAGGTGTGGGGGGCAATGAAAAACTGTTTTTT.

The V gene is TRBV7-9, the J gene TRBJ2-1; D tentatively fits TRBD1 or TRBD2 (5 bases each). The germline gives CDR1 SEHNR, CDR2 FQNEAQ (reference sequence). The V end lost 2 bases, the J end lost 7 bases, and 21 bases lay between the germline ends. The CDR3 contains 17 residues. The CDR3 DNA is TGTGCCAGCAGCTTACCGCGTCCGGGGAAGAAGGGGAATGAGCAGTTCTTC. This translates into CASSLPRPGKKGNEQFF.

V gene TRBV14 combines with J gene TRBJ1-3; D is unresolved. Trimming left V 4 bases short and J 0 bases short, with 10 bases between. The germline gives CDR1 SGHDN, CDR2 FVKESK. This CDR3 region has 15 residues. The CDR3 spells CASSPRRSSGNTIYF. CDR3 coding DNA: TGTGCCAGCAGCCCCCGGAGATCCTCTGGAAACACCATATATTTT. The full variable domain, completed using reference TRBV14 and TRBJ1-3, is EAGVTQFPSHSVIEKGQTVTLRCDPISGHDNLYWYRRVMGKEIKFLLHFVKESKQDESGMPNNRFLAERTGGTYSTLKVQPAELEDSGVYFCASSPRRSSGNTIYFGEGSWLTVV.

The CDR3 sequence is CASSEYPGAYGYTF. In nucleotides, the CDR3 is TGTGCCAGCAGTGAATACCCAGGGGCCTATGGCTACACCTTC. V is TRBV25-1 and J is TRBJ1-2; possibly TRBD1 for D (6 bases). V lost 0 bases and J lost 4, with 9 bases in between. Germline CDR1 is MGHDK and CDR2 is SYGVNS. The length of the CDR3 is 14 residues.

This clonotype has at least ten counts. This chain uses TRBV28 with TRBJ2-2; possibly TRBD2 for D (5 bases). CDR3 length: 14 residues. The germline V gene encodes CDR1 MDHEN and CDR2 SYDVKM. Trimming stripped 9 bases from V and 6 bases from J, with 17 bases between. CDR3 nucleotides: TGTGCCAGTGCTTCGACCGGGGTCGCCGGGGAGCTGTTTTTT. Encoded protein: CASASTGVAGELFF.

This clonotype was observed at least ten times. The V gene is TRBV4-3, the J gene TRBJ1-1; D unclear. The CDR3 runs to 16 residues. Germline V gene sequence: CDR1 LGHNA, CDR2 YSLEER. V was cut by 1 base and J by 0 bases, with 12 bases left in between. The CDR3 sequence: CASSQGAAVMNTEAFF. The CDR3 coding sequence is TGCGCCAGCAGCCAAGGAGCTGCGGTAATGAACACTGAAGCTTTCTTT.

This clonotype was seen ten or more times. The chain joins TRBV7-2 to TRBJ1-1, with D hard to call. Germline V gene sequence: CDR1 SGHTA, CDR2 FQGNSA. This CDR3 region has 13 residues. V was pared by 10 bases and J by 4 bases, with 16 bases between. The CDR3 spells CATLSSSSTEAFF. CDR3 coding DNA: TGTGCCACCCTCTCCTCTTCGTCCACTGAAGCTTTCTTT.

This clonotype occurred a few times. This chain links TRBV20-1 with TRBJ2-5; 16 bases fit TRBD2. V dropped 6 bases and J dropped 4; count of bases not matched to a gene: 11. Germline CDR1 is DFQATT and CDR2 is SNEGSKA (reference sequence). There are 17 residues in the CDR3. The CDR3 bases are TGCAGTGCCGCCGGGACTAGCGGGAGGGAGGCCCGAGAGACCCAGTACTTC. Translation: CSAAGTSGREARETQYF.

In this sample, this clonotype turned up a few times. V usage is TRBV13 and J usage is TRBJ1-2; TRBD1 agrees at 7 bases. This CDR3 region has 12 residues. With V trimmed by 5 bases and J by 7 bases, 4 bases remained unmatched. Germline CDR1 and CDR2: PRHDT and FYEKMQ (reference sequence). CDR3 residues: CASSPSGGGYTF. The CDR3 DNA is TGTGCCAGCAGCCCATCAGGGGGTGGCTACACCTTC. Variable domain in full (rest from reference TRBV13 and TRBJ1-2): AAGVIQSPRHLIKEKRETATLKCYPIPRHDTVYWYQQGPGQDPQFLISFYEKMQSDKGSIPDRFSAQQFSDYHSELNMSSLELGDSALYFCASSPSGGGYTFGSGTRLTVV.

The table lists this clonotype with many counts. The chain carries TRBV7-8 and TRBJ1-2, with a possible D match to TRBD1 (5 bases). Germline assignment: CDR1 SGHVS and CDR2 FQNEAQ. The CDR3 loop spans 14 amino acids. V lost 3 bases, J lost 8 bases, and 16 bases lay in between. The CDR3 sequence: CASSFPGGWRGYTF. CDR3 sequence (DNA): TGTGCCAGCAGCTTCCCTGGGGGGTGGAGGGGCTACACCTTC.

This rearrangement joins TRBV20-1 to TRBJ1-2; D may be TRBD1 (5 bases). Trimming shortened V by 3 bases and J by 14 bases, and 13 bases separated the two germline ends. The germline V gene encodes CDR1 DFQATT and CDR2 SNEGSKA (reference sequence). The CDR3 has 10 residues. CDR3: CSARVRDLTF. The CDR3 DNA reads as TGCAGTGCTAGGGTCAGGGACTTGACCTTC.

Ten or more counts support this clonotype. The genes are TRBV7-2 and TRBJ2-7; no definite D call. The CDR3 runs to 12 residues. CDR1 and CDR2 (germline): SGHTA, FQGNSA. Trimming cost V 0 bases and J 5 bases, with 5 bases left between them. DNA of the CDR3: TGTGCCAGCAGCTTAGCGGTCGACGAGCAGTACTTC. Protein product: CASSLAVDEQYF.

This clonotype was seen at least ten times. V usage is TRBV5-1 and J usage is TRBJ1-1; D gene uncertain. The V gene lost 0 bases and the J gene lost 4 bases, with 16 bases spanning the gap. The CDR3 sequence is 16 residues long. The germline V gene encodes CDR1 SGHRS and CDR2 YFSETQ. Here the CDR3 DNA reads TGCGCCAGCAGCTTGGCAAAATCCCTTCCCGGCACTGAAGCTTTCTTT. It yields the protein CASSLAKSLPGTEAFF.